The following is a TCR beta chain sequence with its context. Its recognized antigen is unknown. Base qualities are not recorded, but no much larger clone differs from it by a single base. The data were taken from a study of beta chain features in type 1 diabetes (dated by TCRdb to between 2017 and 2018). In terms of the full investigation: Patients and healthy donors did not differ in mean age, gender distribution, total cell number or subset yield. Across all samples, around 100 million sorted cells were examined, and cell number per subset correlated strongly with RNA yield. The study compared TCRB repertoires of sorted circulating CD4+ T cell subsets between recently diagnosed type 1 diabetes patients and matched healthy donors. Whereas all 28 donors provided naive and central memory subsets, regulatory and stem cell-like memory subsets were isolated from just 8 patients and roughly eight healthy donors.

What the research found in general, with its limitations: The naive, central memory and regulatory TCRB repertoires appeared to resemble one another more closely among patients than among healthy donors. At VDJ recombination sites, patients with type 1 diabetes made fewer insertions and deleted more nucleotides, a pattern implying thymic rearrangement abnormalities. A moderate but significant shortening of TCRB CDR3 length was observed in type 1 diabetes patients in all four CD4+ subsets. Because the HLA sub-analyses included only small numbers of individuals, any influence of HLA type on TCRB rearrangement was left unresolved. Shorter templates might be favored by PCR, yet because patient and control samples were amplified and corrected together, any such skew would affect both groups equally. Because cDNA was sequenced instead of genomic DNA, activated cells with high expression could be over-represented, although the groups did not differ in activation or CD3 levels.

Each donor gave one peripheral blood draw, about 110 mL on average, collected into heparinised tubes. A BD FACSAria II and a panel including CD45RO, CCR7, CD25, CD127, CD95 and CD27 were used to sort naive, central memory, regulatory and stem cell-like memory CD4+ T cells. All sorted populations exceeded 95% purity. PBMCs were isolated immediately by Lymphoprep density gradient centrifugation and stained directly without culture. So that batch effects would be minimized, each experiment stained and sorted samples in pairs, pairing one healthy donor with one patient. Trimming at the junction amounts to 2 bases on V and 10 bases on J, and the germline ends lie 11 bases apart. According to the germline V gene, CDR1 reads SGHTA and CDR2 reads FQGNSA. The CDR3 measures 12 amino acids from cysteine to phenylalanine. Only the CDR3 portion is preserved as DNA: 36 bases, with reading frame beginning at the first base.

The High Capacity cDNA Reverse Transcription Kit was used to reverse transcribe all of the isolated RNA, meaning that expressed TCRB transcripts were what got sequenced. Deep immunoSEQ sequencing was applied to naive, central memory and regulatory T cell samples, giving an average of about 3.4 million total reads per sample. After sorted cells were lysed in RLT buffer, RNA was extracted with DNase-treated RNeasy Micro or Mini kits, with the choice depending on cell number. To prevent cross-contamination, every cell subset was processed on its own, while patient and healthy donor samples were processed together. Using the immunoSEQ multiplex PCR, TCRB sequences were amplified from cDNA into 87-bp fragments spanning the CDR3 region. Sequencing of the amplicons was done on the Illumina HiSeq platform. The published analysis was carried out like this. PCR bias was corrected computationally using synthetic template baselines, and reads within Hamming distance 2 were collapsed, with unmergeable singletons discarded. By aligning reads against IMGT, V, D and J genes, CDR3 length, and insertions or deletions at six rearrangement sites were assigned. Within each subset, clonotype counts were normalized to sorted cell number, and only after that were true diversity and Gini coefficients computed with the tcR R package. The overlap coefficient, calculated on TCRB nucleotide sequences, was used to quantify repertoire sharing. Out-of-frame TCRB sequences from naive cells were analyzed as a proxy for the pre-selection repertoire. Here the immuneACCESS table is served through TCRdb, limited to in-frame sequences with V and J called. Missing clones are a known gap in these copies; in checked studies unresolved V genes cover under half, and the rest lacks a known reason. That table supplies the V and J calls and clone size; D and trimming were determined from the DNA. This sample gives around 250,000 clones in total; approximately 20% of them show up just once. The ten largest clonotypes hold around 0.028% of the sample.

The sample consisted of naive CD4+ T cells from blood. The cell subset or site label here, explained by the study, means: true naive CD4+ T cells. The sequence was collected from a woman aged 40 to 49 with type 1 diabetes. The sequence is built from TRBV7-2 and TRBJ1-1, with TRBD1 tentatively as D gene (5 bases match). The CDR3 region: CASSLIAGLAFF. The DNA reads TGTGCCAGCAGCTTAATTGCAGGGCTAGCTTTCTTT.